A single sample gave rise to the 28 T cell receptor beta chains below, sequenced in a study of T cell clonality in common variable immunodeficiency. The method was immunoSEQ multiplex PCR; TCRdb's version includes in-frame clones alone and lacks a portion of them. The specimen has about 52,000 clones, none found just once. The sequenced sample consisted of peripheral blood mononuclear cells. The receptors originated from a person aged 18-70 years in good health.

This clone has at least ten counts. The CDR3 end falls 3 residues outside the read, so it is completed with the germline J gene. This sequence joins TRBV20-1 and TRBJ1-4; a possible D gene is TRBD1 (6 bases). Germline V gene sequence: CDR1 DFQATT, CDR2 SNEGSKA (reference sequence). With 4 bases removed from V and 6 bases from J, the gap between germline ends came to 15 bases. This CDR3 is built from 14 residues. The CDR3 sequence is CSAKGQSGDEKLFF. CDR3 DNA (partial): TGCAGTGCTAAGGGACAATCAGGGGATGAAAAA.

In regard to this clone: The read terminates 3 residues ahead of where the CDR3 ends, so the germline J gene completes it. The chain carries TRBV7-2 and TRBJ1-2; TRBD1 matches at 8 bases. The CDR3 has 15 residues. Germline V gene data show CDR1 as SGHTA and CDR2 as FQGNSA. The CDR3 sequence: CASSLQGARFYDYTF. The sequenced part of the CDR3 DNA is TGTGCCAGCAGCTTACAGGGGGCGCGTTTCTACGAC.

This clone was recorded at least ten times. The read terminates 3 residues ahead of where the CDR3 ends, so the germline J gene completes it. This chain uses TRBV18 with TRBJ2-1; TRBD2 matches 11 bases. V dropped 8 bases and J dropped 2; count of bases not matched to a gene: 2. The CDR3 runs 14 residues. Germline values: CDR1 KGHSH, CDR2 LQKENI. CDR3 sequence: CASTSGSPYNEQFF. The CDR3 DNA, read in part, is TGTGCCAGCACTAGCGGGAGTCCCTACAATGAG.

Ten or more counts support this clone. The read ends 3 residues early relative to the CDR3; the germline J gene fills the gap. The chain couples TRBV19 to TRBJ2-1; perhaps TRBD2 as D (5 bases). Germline V gives CDR1 LNHDA, CDR2 SQIVND (reference sequence). V was cut by 7 bases and J by 4 bases, with 14 bases left in between. CDR3 size: 14 residues. Partial CDR3 DNA: TGTGCCAGTACCCCCAGGAGCGGTTACAATGAG. Translated: CASTPRSGYNE. The whole CDR3 sequence reads CASTPRSGYNEQFF.

This clone has a count of ten or more. CDR3 sequence reads: CASSLGGVTDTQYF. The sequenced CDR3 bases are TGCGCCAGCAGCTTAGGCGGGGTCACAGATACG. The chain carries TRBV5-1 and TRBJ2-3; TRBD2 might be the D (6 bases). The CDR3 goes on 3 residues after the read ends, and that part is filled in from the germline J gene. The V end was cut by 2 bases, the J end by 2 bases, with 9 bases between. The CDR3 sequence is 14 residues long. The germline CDR1 and CDR2 sequences are SGHRS and YFSETQ.

The table lists this clone with many counts. The observed sequence ends 3 residues before the CDR3 terminus, with the missing tail filled in from the germline J gene. The rearrangement uses TRBV20-1 and TRBJ1-2; the D gene is possibly TRBD1 (6 bases). The CDR3 has 14 amino acids. In germline, CDR1 is DFQATT, CDR2 SNEGSKA (reference sequence). V lost 4 bases, J lost 0 bases, and 12 bases lay in between. The CDR3 sequence: CSATGQRANYGYTF. The covered CDR3 bases are TGCAGTGCTACCGGACAGCGAGCTAACTATGGC.

Worth noting for this clone: Read coverage stops 3 residues before the CDR3 terminus; the germline J gene supplies the remainder. The chain recombines TRBV6-2 or TRBV6-3 with TRBJ1-2; 8 bases are a match to TRBD1. The CDR3 extends over 14 amino acids. The germline V gene has CDR1 MNHEY and CDR2 SVGEGT. Partial CDR3 DNA: TGTGCCAGGGGGCGGCAGGGGGCTAGTAATGAC. Residues: CARGRQGASND. The full CDR3 protein is CARGRQGASNDYTF.

This clone has ten or more counts. The read stops 3 residues short of the end of the CDR3; the missing end is completed from the germline J gene. The gene calls are TRBV19 and TRBJ1-2; tentatively, D is TRBD1 (6 bases). V was trimmed by 5 bases and J by 0 bases, leaving 13 bases between them. CDR1 and CDR2 from the germline V gene are LNHDA and SQIVND (reference sequence). There are 15 residues in the CDR3. The CDR3 protein is CASSSGEGANYGYTF. Partial CDR3 DNA: TGTGCCAGTAGTTCTGGGGAGGGGGCTAACTATGGC.

This clone was found many times. CDR3 DNA, as far as it was read: TGCGCCAGCAGCTTGGCCACAGGCGAGGGT. The encoded protein is CASSLATGEG. The full CDR3 protein reads CASSLATGEGQYF. This chain uses TRBV5-1 with TRBJ2-4, with D perhaps given as TRBD1 or TRBD2 (5 bases each). The CDR3 goes on 3 residues after the read ends, and that part is filled in from the germline J gene. The CDR3 is made up of 13 amino acids. Per the germline V gene, CDR1 is SGHRS and CDR2 is YFSETQ.

The table lists this clone with many counts. The read ends 3 residues before the CDR3 terminus; that terminus is restored from the germline J gene. This rearrangement joins TRBV30 to TRBJ2-1; TRBD2 matches 7 bases. Germline values: CDR1 GTSNPN, CDR2 SVGIG (reference sequence). The CDR3 has 16 residues. Losses at the gene ends were 0 bases for V and 2 bases for J; bases not matched to a gene: 7. The chain's CDR3 is CAWSVRGRATYNEQFF. CDR3 DNA (partial): TGTGCCTGGAGTGTACGGGGGAGGGCAACCTACAATGAG.

This clone was detected many times. The DNA read from the CDR3 is TGTGCCAGCATCCAGACGGACAGGGGCGAGGAC. Translated, it gives CASIQTDRGED. The whole CDR3 sequence reads CASIQTDRGEDYTF. The rearrangement links TRBV5-5 to TRBJ1-2, with 9 bases identical to TRBD1. Read coverage stops 3 residues before the CDR3 terminus; the germline J gene supplies the remainder. CDR1 is SGHKS, CDR2 YYEKEE, per germline (reference sequence). CDR3 length: 14 amino acids.

This clone has more than one count but fewer than ten. The missing CDR3 end, 3 residues past where the read stops, is filled in from the germline J gene. The chain combines TRBV7-6 with TRBJ2-1; 11 bases map to TRBD2. The ends lost 4 bases at V and 4 bases at J; junction bases unmatched: 12. Germline V gene data show CDR1 as SGHVS and CDR2 as FNYEAQ. The CDR3 sequence is 18 residues long. The part of the CDR3 DNA that was read is TGTGCCAGCAGCTATAATCTCCCTGCTAGCGGGGGGTACAATGAG. This gives the protein CASSYNLPASGGYNE. The CDR3 in its entirety is CASSYNLPASGGYNEQFF.

Concerning this clone: From the germline J gene comes the end of the CDR3, since the read stops 3 residues before it. The chain combines TRBV18 with TRBJ2-7, with TRBD2 matching over 7 bases. J gave up 3 bases and V 6 bases, and 5 bases lay outside the gene matches. The CDR3 is 13 amino acids. CDR1 and CDR2 from the germline V gene are KGHSH and LQKENI. The CDR3 loop reads CASSTERGYEQYF. Incomplete CDR3 DNA: TGTGCCAGCTCCACCGAGCGGGGCTACGAG.

The sample holds a few counts of this clone. The observed sequence ends 3 residues before the CDR3 terminus, with the missing tail filled in from the germline J gene. The chain employs TRBV5-6 and TRBJ1-2, with D possibly TRBD1 on 5 matching bases. The germline CDR1 and CDR2 sequences are SGHDT and YYEEEE. The V end was cut by 5 bases, the J end by 2 bases, with 16 bases between. The CDR3 sequence is 15 residues long. Partial CDR3 DNA: TGTGCCAGCAGGAACAGGCTGTCAAGGAACTATGGC. It specifies CASRNRLSRNYG. The CDR3 as a whole reads CASRNRLSRNYGYTF.

This clone was observed a handful of times. The read halts 3 residues ahead of the CDR3 end, with the missing end drawn from the germline J gene. The V gene is TRBV10-2, the J gene TRBJ1-6, with TRBD1 identical over 8 bases. The ends lost 7 bases at V and 6 bases at J; junction bases unmatched: 14. Germline loops: CDR1 WSHSY, CDR2 SAAADI. The CDR3 runs to 17 residues. The CDR3 spells CASTGTQGVFFNSPLHF. The covered CDR3 bases are TGCGCCAGCACCGGAACACAGGGGGTATTCTTTAATTCACCC.

At least ten counts were recorded for this clone. The CDR3 is cut off 3 residues early in the read; its end comes from the germline J gene. The chain carries TRBV7-2 and TRBJ1-6; 7 bases fit TRBD1. In germline, CDR1 is SGHTA, CDR2 FQGNSA. This CDR3 is 15 amino acids long. After removal of 5 bases from V and 6 bases from J, the junction contained 7 bases not matched to a gene. CDR3 residues: CASSRDSPRNSPLHF. CDR3 DNA, as far as it was read: TGTGCCAGCAGCCGGGACAGTCCTCGTAATTCACCC.

This clone was detected many times. The missing CDR3 end, 3 residues past where the read stops, is filled in from the germline J gene. V and J are TRBV20-1 and TRBJ2-3; 7 bases are shared with TRBD2. V lost 4 bases to trimming and J lost 6 bases; unmatched junction nucleotides: 10. CDR1 and CDR2 from the germline V gene are DFQATT and SNEGSKA (reference sequence). CDR3 size: 14 residues. This chain's CDR3 is CSATRRAGADTQYF. The sequenced part of the CDR3 DNA is TGCAGTGCTACTCGGCGGGCGGGAGCGGATACG.

This clone has a count of ten or more. The germline gene is not matched at one end of the junction; a read error may be the cause. The sequenced fragment ends 3 residues before the CDR3 boundary, so the rest is inferred from the germline J gene. The chain has TRBV4-2 and TRBJ2-3, with TRBD1 identical over 9 bases. Germline CDR1 LGHNA, CDR2 YNFKEQ. The CDR3 spans 18 residues. The covered CDR3 bases are TGCGCCAGCAGCCAAGTTGCTCTCGGGACAGGGCGGACAGATACG. This gives the protein CASSQVALGTGRTDT. The entire CDR3 is CASSQVALGTGRTDTQYF.

This clone was seen many times. Read data end 3 residues before the CDR3 end; the end is taken from the germline J gene. V usage is TRBV2 and J usage is TRBJ1-4; 7 bases match TRBD1. Per the germline V gene, CDR1 is SNHLY and CDR2 is FYNNEI. V gave up 4 bases and J gave up 2 bases; unmatched junction bases: 4. CDR3 length: 15 residues. The CDR3 bases that were read are TGTGCCAGCAGTGCCCAACAGGGGACTAATGAAAAA. This encodes CASSAQQGTNEK. The whole CDR3 sequence is CASSAQQGTNEKLFF.

The table lists this clone with a few counts. The sequenced part of the CDR3 DNA is TGTGCCAGCACAGAAGGGGCCGGC. It translates to CASTEGAG. The entire CDR3 is CASTEGAGYTF. The gene calls are TRBV2 and TRBJ1-2, with D possibly being TRBD1 (5 bases). With the read ending 3 residues before the CDR3 end, the germline J gene is used to fill in that end. The germline gives CDR1 SNHLY, CDR2 FYNNEI. This CDR3 region has 11 residues.

This clone was recorded many times. At one boundary the junction diverges from the germline segment, which might be a read error. The CDR3 is cut off 3 residues early in the read; its end comes from the germline J gene. The chain couples TRBV20-1 to TRBJ2-1, with 9 bases lining up with TRBD2. In germline, CDR1 is DFQATT, CDR2 SNEGSKA (reference sequence). CDR3 length: 12 amino acids. The CDR3 reads CSASGAYNEQFF. Partial CDR3 DNA: TGCAGCGCTAGCGGGGCCTACAATGAG.

There are a few counts of this clone. At one end, the junction sequence differs from germline, possibly due to a read error. The DNA ends 3 residues before the CDR3 does, and the rest of the CDR3 is filled in from the germline J gene. The V call is TRBV7-7, the J call TRBJ1-2; D gene unclear. The CDR3 has 13 residues. CDR1 and CDR2 from the germline V gene are SSHAT and FNYEAQ (reference sequence). Incomplete CDR3 DNA: TGTGCTAGCAGCTTAGCTAGTACAGATACC. Protein: CASSLASTDT. The full CDR3 sequence reads CASSLASTDTYTF.

This clone has more than one count but fewer than ten. Sequencing ends 3 residues short of the CDR3 end; the germline J gene provides the rest. The V call is TRBV4-2, the J call TRBJ2-7; 8 bases line up with TRBD1. Germline assignment: CDR1 LGHNA and CDR2 YNFKEQ. J lost 6 bases, V lost 4 bases, and 5 bases had no gene match. The CDR3 is 13 residues long. The sequenced CDR3 bases are TGTGCCAGCAGCCCCCAGACAGGGGTCGAG. It codes for CASSPQTGVE. The whole CDR3 sequence is CASSPQTGVEQYF.

Points on this clone: Coverage ceases 3 residues before the CDR3 finishes, and the germline J gene fills in the end. V gene TRBV7-8 combines with J gene TRBJ1-2; a weak D match, TRBD1 (5 bases). This CDR3 comprises 16 residues. Looked up from germline, CDR1 is SGHVS and CDR2 is FQNEAQ. The CDR3 bases that were read are TGTGCCAGCAGCTTATTCAAGGGACTTAAGGGTTACGAC. It encodes CASSLFKGLKGYD. The full CDR3 sequence reads CASSLFKGLKGYDYTF.

In this sample, this clone turned up many times. The observed sequence ends 3 residues before the CDR3 terminus, with the missing tail filled in from the germline J gene. The chain carries TRBV19 and TRBJ2-7; 10 nucleotides align to TRBD2. CDR3 size: 15 residues. CDR1 LNHDA and CDR2 SQIVND come from the germline V gene (reference sequence). V was clipped by 6 bases and J by 2 bases; unmatched bases: 7. CDR3 sequence: CASSTSGVPPYEQYF. Incomplete CDR3 DNA: TGTGCCAGTAGCACTAGCGGGGTCCCCCCCTACGAG. Drawing the rest from reference TRBV19 and TRBJ2-7, the complete variable domain is DGGITQSPKYLFRKEGQNVTLSCEQNLNHDAMYWYRQDPGQGLRLIYYSQIVNDFQKGDIAEGYSVSREKKESFPLTVTSAQKNPTAFYLCASSTSGVPPYEQYFGPGTRLTVT.

In regard to this clone: The read comes to an end 3 residues before the CDR3 does, leaving the germline J gene to fill in the end. The rearrangement uses TRBV19 and TRBJ1-2; 9 nucleotides agree with TRBD1. The germline V gene encodes CDR1 LNHDA and CDR2 SQIVND (reference sequence). CDR3 size: 15 residues. Here the CDR3 reads CASSIQGQGIFDYTF. The part of the CDR3 DNA that was read is TGTGCCAGTAGTATCCAGGGACAGGGAATCTTCGAC.

This clone showed up just a few times. The DNA ends 3 residues before the CDR3 does, and the rest of the CDR3 is filled in from the germline J gene. J is TRBJ2-2 and V is TRBV2; 7 bases map to TRBD2. CDR3 size: 13 residues. Germline values: CDR1 SNHLY, CDR2 FYNNEI. CDR3 bases read: TGTGCCAGCCTCTGGCGGGAGAATTCGGCG. Translated: CASLWRENSA. The entire CDR3 protein is CASLWRENSALFF.

At least ten counts were recorded for this clone. The CDR3 extends 3 residues past the end of the read, so its final part is completed from the germline J gene. V and J are TRBV30 and TRBJ2-3; D unclear. CDR1 GTSNPN and CDR2 SVGIG come from the germline V gene (reference sequence). V shed 4 bases and J shed 4 bases, with 9 bases lying between them. CDR3 length: 12 residues. The CDR3 DNA, read in part, is TGTGCCTGGATGCAGGAGTCAGATACG. It yields the protein CAWMQESDT. The CDR3 in its entirety is CAWMQESDTQYF.